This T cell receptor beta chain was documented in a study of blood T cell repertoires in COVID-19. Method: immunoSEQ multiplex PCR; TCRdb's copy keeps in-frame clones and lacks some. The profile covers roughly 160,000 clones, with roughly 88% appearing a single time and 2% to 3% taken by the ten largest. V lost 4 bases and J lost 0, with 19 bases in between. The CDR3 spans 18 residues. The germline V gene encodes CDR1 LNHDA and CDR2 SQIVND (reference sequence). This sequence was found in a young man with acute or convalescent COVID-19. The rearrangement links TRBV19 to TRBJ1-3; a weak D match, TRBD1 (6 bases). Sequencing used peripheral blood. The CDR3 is CASSTHLGATFSGNTIYF. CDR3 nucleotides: TGTGCCAGTAGTACCCACTTGGGGGCAACTTTCTCTGGAAACACCATATATTTT.